The 25 T cell receptor beta chains given below trace back to one sample, sequenced in a study of CD8 T cells in Susac syndrome. cDNA came from about 0.5 to 1 ug RNA primed by random hexamers. TCRdb recomputed calls from the immunoSEQ multiplex PCR reads with MiXCR, one row per CDR3 protein. The data show approximately 190,000 distinct CDR3 sequences, 90% to 95% seen once. Sequencing was done on a sample of CD4+ T cells from PBMCs. Every receptor here comes from a human donor with multiple sclerosis.

CDR3 nucleotides: TGTGCCTGCCAGGGGGGGAACTCCTACAATGAGCAGTTCTTC. Translating it yields CACQGGNSYNEQFF. The V call is TRBV30, the J call TRBJ2-1; D tentatively fits TRBD1 or TRBD2 (7 bases each). Germline assignment: CDR1 GTSNPN and CDR2 SVGIG (reference sequence). V shed 6 bases and J shed 0 bases, with 12 bases lying between them. The CDR3 covers 14 residues.

A single count supports this clonotype. V usage is TRBV2 and J usage is TRBJ2-1; D call uncertain. The CDR3 consists of 12 residues. Trimming left V 5 bases short and J 8 bases short, with 10 bases between. Germline V gives CDR1 SNHLY, CDR2 FYNNEI. Here the CDR3 reads CASSKENHEQFF. The CDR3 DNA reads as TGTGCCAGCAGTAAAGAGAATCATGAGCAGTTCTTC.

The CDR3 nucleotides read TGCAGCGTCACTGGGGAGACCCAGTACTTC. It is translated as CSVTGETQYF. The rearrangement uses TRBV29-1 and TRBJ2-5, with unresolved D. The CDR3 contains 10 residues. Germline values: CDR1 SQVTM, CDR2 ANQGSEA. V was trimmed by 6 bases and J by 5 bases, leaving 7 bases between them.

V usage is TRBV29-1 and J usage is TRBJ2-3, with TRBD1 matching over 8 bases. The CDR3 sequence is 13 residues long. V gave up 6 bases and J gave up 2 bases; unmatched junction bases: 4. CDR1 and CDR2 from the germline V gene are SQVTM and ANQGSEA. CDR3 region: CSVRGRITDTQYF. For the CDR3, the DNA is TGCAGCGTCAGGGGGCGAATCACAGATACGCAGTATTTT.

The chain is built from TRBV25-1 and TRBJ2-5, with TRBD2 matching over 12 bases. V was pared by 5 bases and J by 5 bases, with 9 bases of the junction left unmatched. CDR1 and CDR2 (germline): MGHDK, SYGVNS. This CDR3 is built from 16 residues. CDR3 protein: CASSRTSGIRGETQYF. CDR3 coding DNA: TGTGCCAGCAGTAGGACTAGCGGGATACGCGGGGAGACCCAGTACTTC. Based on the CDR3 plus reference TRBV25-1 and TRBJ2-5, the full variable domain is EADIYQTPRYLVIGTGKKITLECSQTMGHDKMYWYQQDPGMELHLIHYSYGVNSTEKGDLSSESTVSRIRTEHFPLTLESARPSHTSQYLCASSRTSGIRGETQYFGPGTRLLVL.

The chain is built from TRBV7-2 and TRBJ2-7; TRBD2 aligns across 9 bases. Germline assignment: CDR1 SGHTA and CDR2 FQGNSA. CDR3 length: 16 residues. Trimming took 2 bases from V and 0 from J; bases not matched to a gene: 5. CDR3 protein: CASSLSLAGVSYEQYF. Here the CDR3 DNA reads TGTGCCAGCAGCTTATCATTAGCGGGAGTCTCCTACGAGCAGTACTTC. The whole variable domain, filled in from reference TRBV7-2 and TRBJ2-7, reads GAGVSQSPSNKVTEKGKDVELRCDPISGHTALYWYRQSLGQGLEFLIYFQGNSAPDKSGLPSDRFSAERTGGSVSTLTIQRTQQEDSAVYLCASSLSLAGVSYEQYFGPGTRLTVT.

V is TRBV7-9 and J is TRBJ2-5, with 8 nucleotides matching TRBD1. The CDR3 is 15 amino acids. CDR1 SEHNR and CDR2 FQNEAQ come from the germline V gene (reference sequence). V shed 3 bases, J shed 5 bases, and the junction held 8 bases outside the gene matches. CDR3 sequence: CASSFLTGAAETQYF. The CDR3, as DNA: TGTGCCAGCAGCTTCCTGACAGGGGCAGCTGAGACCCAGTACTTC.

The CDR3 nucleotides are TGCAGTGCCCGGGGGGACCGAGTGCAGCCCCAGCATTTT. It is translated as CSARGDRVQPQHF. V gene TRBV20-1 combines with J gene TRBJ1-5, with D possibly TRBD1 on 5 matching bases. CDR1 and CDR2 from the germline V gene are DFQATT and SNEGSKA (reference sequence). Trimming took off 6 bases at V and 7 bases at J, with 16 bases between the two ends. The CDR3 is made up of 13 amino acids.

V is TRBV24-1 and J is TRBJ2-3; 8 positions match TRBD2. The V gene's germline CDR1 is KGHDR and CDR2 SFDVKD. The junction had 9 bases not matched to a gene; V was cut back by 11 bases and J by 6 bases. The CDR3 extends over 13 amino acids. As DNA, the CDR3 is TGTGCCATAAAAGCGGGAGCTGGGGATACGCAGTATTTT. Protein: CAIKAGAGDTQYF.

The chain recombines TRBV12-3 or TRBV12-4 with TRBJ2-1; 10 positions agree with TRBD2. V dropped 7 bases and J dropped 4; count of bases not matched to a gene: 13. This CDR3 region has 17 residues. For the CDR3, the DNA is TGTGCCAGCACCCTCCGGGGTAGCGGGAGGTCTTACAATGAGCAGTTCTTC. Residues: CASTLRGSGRSYNEQFF.

The gene calls are TRBV20-1 and TRBJ2-7, with D maybe TRBD2 (5 bases). CDR3 length: 13 amino acids. V lost 4 bases, J lost 5 bases, and 15 bases lay in between. In germline, CDR1 is DFQATT, CDR2 SNEGSKA (reference sequence). Here the CDR3 DNA reads TGCAGTGCTAAGCTAGCAGGAGTCCACGAGCAGTACTTC. This gives the protein CSAKLAGVHEQYF.

The genes are TRBV4-1 and TRBJ2-7; weak D call: TRBD2 (6 bases). CDR3 length equals 13 residues. V was clipped by 0 bases and J by 3 bases, with 6 bases between them. Germline values: CDR1 MGHRA, CDR2 YSYEKL. The DNA of the CDR3 is TGCGCCAGCAGCCAAGAGGAGGGCTACGAGCAGTACTTC. It yields the protein CASSQEEGYEQYF.

The CDR3 here is CASSQGGTVYTEAFF. As DNA, the CDR3 is TGTGCCAGCAGCCAAGGCGGGACAGTCTACACTGAAGCTTTCTTT. J is TRBJ1-1 and V is TRBV14; 7 bases are shared with TRBD1. Germline lookup yields CDR1 SGHDN and CDR2 FVKESK. The CDR3 length is 15 residues. The junction had 5 bases not matched to a gene; V was cut back by 1 base and J by 3 bases.

V and J are TRBV20-1 and TRBJ1-2; a possible D gene is TRBD1 (6 bases). The germline CDR1 and CDR2 sequences are DFQATT and SNEGSKA (reference sequence). V lost 5 bases and J 5 bases, leaving 12 bases between the germline ends. The CDR3 length is 12 residues. CDR3 sequence: CSAGTGSYGYTF. CDR3 DNA sequence: TGCAGTGCTGGTACAGGGAGTTATGGCTACACCTTC.

The V gene is TRBV12-3 or TRBV12-4, the J gene TRBJ1-2; no clear D gene. The CDR3 extends over 14 amino acids. Trimming cost V 1 base and J 5 bases, with 11 bases left between them. The CDR3 region has the DNA TGTGCCAGCAGTTTAGTGAGTCCTGCTTATGGCTACACCTTC. It specifies CASSLVSPAYGYTF.

V gene TRBV12-3 or TRBV12-4 combines with J gene TRBJ2-1; D may correspond to TRBD1 or TRBD2 (5 bases each). The CDR3 is 13 amino acids. V was trimmed by 8 bases and J by 3 bases, leaving 11 bases between them. The chain's CDR3 is CASQLGVYNEQFF. The CDR3 DNA reads TGTGCCAGCCAACTAGGGGTCTACAATGAGCAGTTCTTC.

J is TRBJ2-7 and V is TRBV29-1; 10 positions match TRBD2. The CDR3 is made up of 14 amino acids. Germline V gene data show CDR1 as SQVTM and CDR2 as ANQGSEA. With 6 bases clipped from V and 3 bases from J, the junction kept 8 bases outside the gene matches. As DNA, the CDR3 is TGCAGCGTCCAAACCGGGACTAGCGTCTACGAGCAGTACTTC. Its translation is CSVQTGTSVYEQYF.

The rearrangement uses TRBV30 and TRBJ1-4, with 9 bases that match TRBD1. The V and J ends lost 4 bases and 6 bases, in that order; junction bases with no gene match: 6. The germline V gene has CDR1 GTSNPN and CDR2 SVGIG (reference sequence). The CDR3 loop spans 14 amino acids. The CDR3 DNA reads TGTGCCTGGACCTCCGGGACAGGGCATGAAAAACTGTTTTTT. This codes for CAWTSGTGHEKLFF.

The table lists this clonotype with a few counts. This chain connects TRBV20-1 to TRBJ2-3; 7 bases fit TRBD2. J lost 1 base, V lost 3 bases, and 1 base had no gene match. The germline V gene encodes CDR1 DFQATT and CDR2 SNEGSKA (reference sequence). This CDR3 has 13 residues. CDR3 coding DNA: TGCAGTGCTAGGAGCGGGGGCACAGATACGCAGTATTTT. Protein product: CSARSGGTDTQYF.

The V and J genes are TRBV20-1 and TRBJ2-1; 16 bases map to TRBD2. Looked up from germline, CDR1 is DFQATT and CDR2 is SNEGSKA (reference sequence). The trim removed 0 bases at V and 6 bases at J, leaving 5 bases unmatched. The CDR3 spans 17 residues. The CDR3 loop reads CSARDPGLAGGLNEQFF. The DNA of the CDR3 is TGCAGTGCTAGAGATCCGGGACTAGCGGGAGGGCTCAATGAGCAGTTCTTC.

This chain joins TRBV20-1 and TRBJ2-1; D remains ambiguous. Germline V lookup: CDR1 DFQATT, CDR2 SNEGSKA (reference sequence). V was shortened by 1 base and J by 5 bases, with 6 bases between the two germline ends. This CDR3 comprises 12 residues. The CDR3 sequence: CSARGANNEQFF. In DNA, the CDR3 is TGCAGTGCTAGAGGGGCGAACAATGAGCAGTTCTTC.

V is TRBV20-1 and J is TRBJ2-7; a weak D match, TRBD2 (5 bases). Germline values: CDR1 DFQATT, CDR2 SNEGSKA (reference sequence). The V gene lost 1 base and the J gene lost 0 bases, with 10 bases spanning the gap. The CDR3 covers 14 residues. In DNA form, the CDR3 reads TGCAGTGCTAGAGCGGGCGGACTCTCCTACGAGCAGTACTTC. Encoded protein: CSARAGGLSYEQYF.

This sequence joins TRBV12-3 or TRBV12-4 and TRBJ2-3; 8 positions agree with TRBD1. CDR3 length equals 12 residues. Unmatched junction bases numbered 1, after V lost 6 bases and J lost 5 bases. This chain's CDR3 is CASRTGEDTQYF. The CDR3 nucleotides are TGTGCCAGCAGGACAGGGGAAGATACGCAGTATTTT.

The rearrangement uses TRBV10-3 and TRBJ1-3; D is undetermined. Per germline, CDR1 ENHRY and CDR2 SYGVKD. Trimming shortened V by 3 bases and J by 0 bases, and 12 bases separated the two germline ends. CDR3 size: 16 residues. This CDR3 is CAISDSPRFSGNTIYF. CDR3 nucleotides: TGTGCCATCAGTGACTCTCCCCGGTTCTCTGGAAACACCATATATTTT.

The CDR3 coding sequence is TGTGCCAGCACTAACACAGGGGCTGCCTACGAGCAGTACTTC. It encodes CASTNTGAAYEQYF. V is TRBV12-3 or TRBV12-4 and J is TRBJ2-7; TRBD1 matches at 7 bases. The CDR3 extends over 14 amino acids. V trimming: 7 bases; J trimming: 2 bases; junction bases outside the gene matches: 8.